The present T cell receptor (beta chain) was sequenced within a study of technical replicates of blood from several donors. Sequenced by immunoSEQ multiplex PCR; TCRdb stores in-frame clones only, minus some. Among some 93,000 clones listed, 95% were seen once. With V trimmed by 0 bases and J by 4 bases, 16 bases remained unmatched. The length of the CDR3 is 20 residues. Germline lookup yields CDR1 SGHNT and CDR2 YYREEE (reference sequence). Sequences were obtained from T cells isolated from PBMCs. The TCR was taken from a human donor in good health. The V call is TRBV5-4, the J call TRBJ2-3, with 11 bases identical to TRBD2. The CDR3, as DNA: TGTGCCAGCAGCTTGGGGGGTAGCGGGGGGGCAGGGCCTCTCGCAGATACGCAGTATTTT. This sequence encodes CASSLGGSGGAGPLADTQYF. The full variable domain, rest sourced from reference TRBV5-4 and TRBJ2-3, is ETGVTQSPTHLIKTRGQQVTLRCSSQSGHNTVSWYQQALGQGPQFIFQYYREEENGRGNFPPRFSGLQFPNYSSELNVNALELDDSALYLCASSLGGSGGAGPLADTQYFGPGTRLTVL.